This TCR beta chain came from a study of T cell responses to AZD1222 COVID-19 vaccine. CDR3 size: 14 residues. Trimming removed 5 bases from V and 5 bases from J, with 15 bases in between. CDR1 is MNHEY and CDR2 is SVGEGT in the germline V gene. The table lists this clone with a few counts. The data were produced by immunoSEQ multiplex PCR, yet TCRdb's version contains in-frame clones alone and is incomplete. The profile shows over 100,000 clones, almost 85% of them singletons. The rearrangement links TRBV6-2 or TRBV6-3 to TRBJ1-1; a weak D match, TRBD1 (6 bases). Source: peripheral blood, taken on day 0 of AZD1222 vaccination. This TCR came from an adult in good health. The CDR3 DNA reads TGTGCCAGCAGTGACAGCGCCAGGGGTACTGAAGCTTTCTTT. Its protein is CASSDSARGTEAFF.